This TCR beta chain was captured by sequencing in a study of human T cells and chemical hapten exposure. The CDR3 is made up of 17 amino acids. The V and J ends lost 5 bases and 2 bases respectively, with 19 bases between them. TCRdb reprocessed the RACE reads via MiXCR and lists one record per CDR3 protein. The repertoire holds about 340,000 distinct CDR3 sequences, with approximately 6.3% as singletons. There are many counts of this clonotype. The sample's time point: patch test 1, 2 weeks after DPC sensitization. Treatment given: therapeutic diphenylcyclopropenone sensitization with weekly scalp DPC.

V is TRBV12-3 or TRBV12-4 and J is TRBJ2-1; D possibly corresponds to TRBD1 (6 bases). The receptor comes from a woman under 30 with alopecia areata. Some clones in this sample may be carry-over from other donors' samples. The material sequenced was whole blood, taken in connection with sensitization to the hapten diphenylcyclopropenone (DPC). The CDR3 region is CASSQNTGYLAYNEQFF. The CDR3 bases are TGTGCCAGCAGTCAAAACACAGGGTACTTAGCCTACAATGAGCAGTTCTTC.